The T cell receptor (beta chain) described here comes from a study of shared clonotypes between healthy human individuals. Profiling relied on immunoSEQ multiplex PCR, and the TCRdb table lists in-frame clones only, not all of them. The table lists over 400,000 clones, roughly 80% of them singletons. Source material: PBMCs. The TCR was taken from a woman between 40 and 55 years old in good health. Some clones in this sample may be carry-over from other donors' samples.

This chain's CDR3 is CASSQPGQGSGANVLTF. CDR3 in DNA: TGCGCCAGCAGCCAACCGGGACAGGGCTCTGGGGCCAACGTCCTGACTTTC. V gene TRBV4-1 combines with J gene TRBJ2-6; 9 bases are shared with TRBD1. This CDR3 spans 17 amino acids. The junction had 2 bases not matched to a gene; V was cut back by 2 bases and J by 0 bases. Germline CDR1 reads MGHRA; CDR2 reads YSYEKL.